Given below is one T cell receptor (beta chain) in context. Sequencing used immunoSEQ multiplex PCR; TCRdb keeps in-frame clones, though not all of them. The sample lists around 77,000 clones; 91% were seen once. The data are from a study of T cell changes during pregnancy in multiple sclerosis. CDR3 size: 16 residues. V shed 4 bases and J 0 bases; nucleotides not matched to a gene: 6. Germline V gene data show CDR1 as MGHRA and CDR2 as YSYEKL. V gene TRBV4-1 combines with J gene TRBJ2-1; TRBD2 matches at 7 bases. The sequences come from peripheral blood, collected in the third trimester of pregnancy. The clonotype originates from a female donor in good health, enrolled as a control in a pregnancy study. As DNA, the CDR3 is TGCGCCAGCAGCCCCGAGGAGCGGGACTCCTACAATGAGCAGTTCTTC. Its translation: CASSPEERDSYNEQFF.